This TCR beta chain appears in the sequencing data of a study of Graves' ophthalmopathy and Graves' hyperthyroidism (dated by TCRdb to the late 2010s). For the wider study: Peripheral blood was collected before any treatment was given, at the time of initial diagnosis. In total, 135 blood samples were TCR-sequenced: fewer than 50 ophthalmopathy, 80 or so hyperthyroidism and approximately 17 hyperthyroidism-to-ophthalmopathy patients. To explore V-J signatures that distinguish ophthalmopathy from hyperthyroidism, a discovery set of about a hundred patients was enrolled, made up of more than 40 with ophthalmopathy and 55 to 65 with stable hyperthyroidism. An independent validation cohort comprised 18 hyperthyroidism patients and over 15 patients who later progressed from hyperthyroidism to ophthalmopathy. In about 6 hyperthyroidism patients, the T-cell repertoire of thyroid tissue was compared with the T-cell repertoire of blood. TCR beta repertoire signatures were used to distinguish Graves' ophthalmopathy from Graves' hyperthyroidism and to predict progression to ophthalmopathy. After sampling, hyperthyroidism patients received methimazole starting at 30 mg daily, and ophthalmopathy patients received high-dose intravenous methylprednisolone.

The study at large found these results: In validation, the model predicted ophthalmopathy progression with less than 71% sensitivity and roughly 72% specificity; about a dozen predicted patients were CT-confirmed with GO in a median of about 6.2 months. The 13-signature model separated ophthalmopathy from stable hyperthyroidism with approximately 90% sensitivity and about 84% specificity in cross-validation, and 80%/75% in the test set. Sample size was not predetermined statistically, and investigators were not blinded to group allocation. Most of the expanded thyroid clonotypes with a frequency above 0.001 were also detected in blood, and it was suggested that the thyroid immune response may be reflected by blood repertoires.

Trimming leaves V shorter by 2 bases and J shorter by 0 bases, with the junction holding 2 bases beyond the gene matches. The CDR3 contains 15 residues, cysteine and phenylalanine counted. Left in the record is the CDR3 DNA by itself, 45 bases read in frame from the first base. The germline V gene encodes CDR1 SGHNT and CDR2 YYREEE (reference sequence). This clonotype appeared a few times. Its cognate antigen has yet to be identified. It has no much larger one-base neighbor in the sample; base qualities were not kept. Ophthalmopathy patients had moderately to severely active disease, Clinical Activity Score of at least 3, NOSPECS grade of at least 4, and disease duration under 3 months. Patients with other autoimmune diseases, uncontrolled infections, pregnancy or lactation were excluded from the study. Diagnosis relied on clinical symptoms, serum thyroxine, TRAb, thyroid ultrasound and orbital computed tomography. Using Ficoll-Paque density gradient centrifugation, PBMCs were isolated from over 8.5 ml of fresh peripheral blood. Trizol reagent was used to extract the total RNA, and its quality was then checked on an Agilent 2100 Bioanalyzer.

For repertoire sequencing, TCR beta CDR3 regions were amplified from RNA transcripts. A first-round RT-PCR used HTBI primers with the Qiagen OneStep RT-PCR kit, followed by a second-round multiplex PCR, size selection and purification. The libraries underwent paired-end sequencing with 100 bp reads on an Illumina HiSeq2000. Per the authors' processing: SOAPnuke was used to process the reads, throwing out any read that had adapters, had uncalled bases, had a mean Phred below 15, or lacked an exact constant-primer or identifier match. COPE v1.2.5 was used to merge the high-quality paired reads. Each unique nucleotide sequence was treated as a clonotype, and MiTCR v1.1 was used to align the clonotypes to the IMGT TRB V, D and J references. The analysis was limited to V-J combinations with a frequency above 0.0001, which together covered approximately 99% of the repertoires. For each V-J combination, a TCR clonal expansion and chaos score was defined as the ratio of F50 clonal expansion to chaos observed in the TCRdist matrix. Welch's t-statistics and random forest were used to narrow the features down to roughly twelve V-J combinations, which were then fed into a naive Bayes classifier. The Morisita-Horn index was used to measure how similar the thyroid and blood repertoires were. TCRdb itself trimmed the public reads at Q25 with fastp, ran MiXCR and retained productive beta chains. Merged by CDR3 protein, the rows form single entries marked with the most common genes and DNA. In this record, the V and J calls reflect TCRdb's handling and not the investigators' own analysis. In this sample the table shows about 240,000 distinct CDR3 sequences, around 45% of which occur a single time. The ten most abundant clones make up over 40% of the sample.

The source of this sequence is an adult man with Graves' ophthalmopathy. Sequenced input: peripheral blood. The chain uses TRBV5-4 and TRBJ2-5; 9 nucleotides in the junction match TRBD2. CDR3 region: CASSLTSGYQETQYF. The sequence in DNA is TGTGCCAGCAGCTTAACTAGCGGGTACCAAGAGACCCAGTACTTC.